The 30 T cell receptor beta chains below all came from one sample that was sequenced in a study of cytomegalovirus exposure and HLA in healthy donors. 13 Jbeta primers and 60 Vbeta primers were used for the PCR. Profiled with immunoSEQ multiplex PCR; TCRdb holds only in-frame clones, not every one. The sample includes roughly 190,000 clones, 81% seen only once; the top ten take approximately 1.8%. Input material: PBMCs. The receptors were sampled from a man aged 18 to 29 in good health and CMV-seronegative.

Note on this clone: Distinct nucleotide sequences in the sample also encode this CDR3. The chain carries TRBV13 and TRBJ1-3; D not resolved. This CDR3 is 16 amino acids long. Trimming removed 0 bases at V and 4 bases at J, with 13 bases between. Germline V lookup: CDR1 PRHDT, CDR2 FYEKMQ (reference sequence). The DNA of the CDR3 is TGTGCCAGCAGCTTAGGAGCCCCGTACTCCGGAAACACCATATATTTT. Protein sequence: CASSLGAPYSGNTIYF. The full variable domain, with the rest looked up from reference TRBV13 and TRBJ1-3, is AAGVIQSPRHLIKEKRETATLKCYPIPRHDTVYWYQQGPGQDPQFLISFYEKMQSDKGSIPDRFSAQQFSDYHSELNMSSLELGDSALYFCASSLGAPYSGNTIYFGEGSWLTVV.

The V and J genes are TRBV19 and TRBJ1-1; D gene uncertain. The CDR3 has 13 amino acids. The V gene's germline CDR1 is LNHDA and CDR2 SQIVND (reference sequence). The V end lost 2 bases, the J end lost 0 bases, and 4 bases lay between the germline ends. CDR3 sequence reads: CASSITLNTEAFF. As DNA, the CDR3 is TGTGCCAGTAGTATAACACTGAACACTGAAGCTTTCTTT. The variable domain in full, with the rest retrieved from reference TRBV19 and TRBJ1-1, is DGGITQSPKYLFRKEGQNVTLSCEQNLNHDAMYWYRQDPGQGLRLIYYSQIVNDFQKGDIAEGYSVSREKKESFPLTVTSAQKNPTAFYLCASSITLNTEAFFGQGTRLTVV.

V is TRBV6-6 and J is TRBJ2-7; 9 nucleotides align to TRBD1. Per the germline V gene, CDR1 is MNHNY and CDR2 is SVGAGI (reference sequence). With 5 bases clipped from V and 3 bases from J, the junction kept 2 bases outside the gene matches. The CDR3 has 13 amino acids. The CDR3 spells CASSGTGHYEQYF. Written as DNA, the CDR3 is TGTGCCAGCAGTGGGACAGGGCACTACGAGCAGTACTTC.

The chain joins TRBV2 to TRBJ1-6; D might be TRBD1 (5 bases). The V end lost 8 bases, the J end lost 15 bases, and 35 bases lay between the germline ends. The CDR3 length is 18 residues. Germline V gene lookup returns CDR1 SNHLY and CDR2 FYNNEI. CDR3 DNA sequence: TGTGCCAGCGGCCGGGGGAGAAGTCTAGGGGCCTCAGTTGGACGCCTCCACTTT. It translates to CASGRGRSLGASVGRLHF.

The chain carries TRBV9 and TRBJ2-1; D gene ambiguous. Germline CDR1 and CDR2: SGDLS and YYNGEE. Trimming took 0 bases from V and 6 from J, leaving 13 bases between them. The CDR3 length is 15 residues. The CDR3 loop is CASSVGQGITNEQFF. The CDR3, as DNA: TGTGCCAGCAGCGTAGGACAAGGAATAACCAATGAGCAGTTCTTC.

This clone has just one count. The chain combines TRBV7-9 with TRBJ2-1; 10 positions match TRBD2. V dropped 0 bases and J dropped 5; count of bases not matched to a gene: 7. In germline, CDR1 is SEHNR, CDR2 FQNEAQ (reference sequence). CDR3 size: 17 residues. The CDR3 loop reads CASSLAFGLAGDNEQFF. The CDR3 bases are TGTGCCAGCAGCTTAGCGTTTGGGCTAGCGGGAGACAATGAGCAGTTCTTC.

V is TRBV7-2 and J is TRBJ2-2, with D maybe TRBD2 (5 bases). The CDR3 runs to 15 residues. Between the trimmed V and J ends, which lost 4 bases and 3 bases, there was a span of 12 bases. Per the germline V gene, CDR1 is SGHTA and CDR2 is FQGNSA. The CDR3 coding sequence is TGTGCCAGCAGCTCCCCGGACTGGGACACCGGGGAGCTGTTTTTT. Its protein product is CASSSPDWDTGELFF.

The chain uses TRBV7-3 and TRBJ2-1; 12 nucleotides agree with TRBD2. The V gene's germline CDR1 is SGHTA and CDR2 FQGTGA. V lost 5 bases and J lost 7; bases outside the gene matches: 9. This CDR3 has 16 amino acids. CDR3 DNA: TGTGCCAGCAGCCCTTCCTCAGGACTAGCGGGAAATGAGCAGTTCTTC. This encodes CASSPSSGLAGNEQFF.

J is TRBJ2-2 and V is TRBV5-1; a weak D match, TRBD1 (5 bases). CDR3 length: 15 residues. In germline, CDR1 is SGHRS, CDR2 YFSETQ. V dropped 3 bases and J dropped 2 bases, with 11 bases sitting between them. The CDR3 DNA sequence: TGCGCCAGCAGCTCGCGACAGTCAAACACCGGGGAGCTGTTTTTT. The encoded protein is CASSSRQSNTGELFF.

The V call is TRBV2, the J call TRBJ2-1; TRBD1 aligns across 10 bases. V was clipped by 5 bases and J by 4 bases; unmatched bases: 5. Germline V gives CDR1 SNHLY, CDR2 FYNNEI. The CDR3 totals 15 residues. The DNA of the CDR3 is TGTGCCAGCAGTCCCGGGACAGGGGTTTACAATGAGCAGTTCTTC. This gives the protein CASSPGTGVYNEQFF. Supplemented by reference TRBV2 and TRBJ2-1, the full variable domain reads EPEVTQTPSHQVTQMGQEVILRCVPISNHLYFYWYRQILGQKVEFLVSFYNNEISEKSEIFDDQFSVERPDGSNFTLKIRSTKLEDSAMYFCASSPGTGVYNEQFFGPGTRLTVL.

The chain couples TRBV2 to TRBJ2-7; 7 nucleotides align to TRBD1. The J segment lost 1 base and the V segment lost 7 bases, leaving 16 bases of the junction unmatched. The CDR3 covers 17 residues. CDR1 is SNHLY and CDR2 is FYNNEI in the germline V gene. CDR3 in amino acids: CASTTDRAVFYSYEQYF. CDR3 in DNA: TGTGCCAGCACGACAGACAGGGCGGTGTTTTATTCCTACGAGCAGTACTTC.

The V call is TRBV19, the J call TRBJ1-1; 7 positions match TRBD1. This CDR3 is 15 amino acids long. From germline, CDR1 is LNHDA and CDR2 SQIVND (reference sequence). V was clipped by 10 bases and J by 1 base; unmatched bases: 12. CDR3: CATVNPGGRNTEAFF. The CDR3 region has the DNA TGTGCCACCGTCAACCCAGGGGGTCGGAACACTGAAGCTTTCTTT.

With respect to this clone: The junction differs from germline at one of its ends, possibly a read error. The J gene is TRBJ1-4, the V gene TRBV7-9; D ambiguous. Germline V gives CDR1 SEHNR, CDR2 FQNEAQ (reference sequence). This CDR3 has 17 amino acids. In DNA form, the CDR3 reads TGTTCCAGCAGCTTAGTGGAGGTCGTGCCTGGCAATGAAAAACTGTTTTTT. Protein product: CSSSLVEVVPGNEKLFF.

V and J are TRBV7-2 and TRBJ1-5, with D unresolved. Trimming shortened V by 1 base and J by 6 bases, and 22 bases separated the two germline ends. The V gene's germline CDR1 is SGHTA and CDR2 FQGNSA. CDR3 length: 18 residues. DNA of the CDR3: TGTGCCAGCAGCTTAGTTCCCAACCTTGGAGGTATGAGTCAGCCCCAGCATTTT. Encoded protein: CASSLVPNLGGMSQPQHF.

The chain has TRBV9 and TRBJ2-1; 7 nucleotides align to TRBD1. The CDR3 is 15 amino acids. Trimming cost V 3 bases and J 9 bases; bases outside gene matches: 12. The germline V gene has CDR1 SGDLS and CDR2 YYNGEE. DNA for the CDR3: TGTGCCAGCAGCGCCCAGACAGGGCAACGGTTTGAGCAGTTCTTC. This codes for CASSAQTGQRFEQFF.

The V gene is TRBV13, the J gene TRBJ2-7; 8 positions match TRBD1. The V segment lost 5 bases and the J segment 6 bases; nucleotides outside the gene matches: 3. The CDR3 has 12 residues. CDR1 PRHDT and CDR2 FYEKMQ come from the germline V gene (reference sequence). Here the CDR3 DNA reads TGTGCCAGCAGCGTAGACAGGGGCGAGCAGTACTTC. This sequence encodes CASSVDRGEQYF.

The chain has TRBV18 and TRBJ2-7; 7 bases are a match to TRBD1. Germline assignment: CDR1 KGHSH and CDR2 LQKENI. With 4 bases clipped from V and 3 bases from J, the junction kept 12 bases outside the gene matches. The CDR3 is 16 amino acids. The DNA of the CDR3 is TGTGCCAGCTCACTACAATTCCGGGACAGCAACTACGAGCAGTACTTC. It encodes CASSLQFRDSNYEQYF. The whole variable domain, filled in from reference TRBV18 and TRBJ2-7, reads NAGVMQNPRHLVRRRGQEARLRCSPMKGHSHVYWYRQLPEEGLKFMVYLQKENIIDESGMPKERFSAEFPKEGPSILRIQQVVRGDSAAYFCASSLQFRDSNYEQYFGPGTRLTVT.

V is TRBV7-2 and J is TRBJ1-5; possibly TRBD1 for D (5 bases). Trimming cost V 2 bases and J 7 bases, with 15 bases left between them. The CDR3 totals 15 residues. The V gene's germline CDR1 is SGHTA and CDR2 FQGNSA. This CDR3 is CASSLRSRVGQPQHF. In DNA, the CDR3 is TGTGCCAGCAGCTTAAGATCCAGGGTGGGACAGCCCCAGCATTTT.

V gene TRBV18 combines with J gene TRBJ2-7; tentatively, D is TRBD2 (6 bases). CDR1 and CDR2 (germline): KGHSH, LQKENI. This CDR3 contains 14 residues. Trimming cost V 6 bases and J 7 bases, with 19 bases left between them. Written as DNA, the CDR3 is TGTGCCAGCTCCCTTTTGGCGACTGCGGGGGAGCAGTACTTC. Its protein product is CASSLLATAGEQYF.

The table lists this clone with a count of one. The CDR3 bases are TGTGCCAGCAGTGACTGTACCGGGACTTCGATCTCCTACGAGCAGTACTTC. Residues: CASSDCTGTSISYEQYF. The chain joins TRBV6-4 to TRBJ2-7, with TRBD2 as a possible D gene (6 bases). Germline V lookup: CDR1 MRHNA, CDR2 SNTAGT. The CDR3 contains 17 residues. The V gene lost 1 base and the J gene lost 0 bases, with 16 bases spanning the gap.

The table lists this clone with a few counts. The chain carries TRBV10-3 and TRBJ2-3, with 7 bases matching TRBD2. The CDR3 runs 15 residues. After removal of 6 bases from V and 0 bases from J, the junction contained 6 bases not matched to a gene. The germline CDR1 and CDR2 sequences are ENHRY and SYGVKD. CDR3 sequence (DNA): TGTGCCATCAGCCAAGCGGGGACTAGCACAGATACGCAGTATTTT. This sequence encodes CAISQAGTSTDTQYF.

V and J are TRBV20-1 and TRBJ1-1; tentatively, D is TRBD1 (5 bases). The germline V and J ends were trimmed by 5 bases and 4 bases, with 8 bases remaining between them. From germline, CDR1 is DFQATT and CDR2 SNEGSKA (reference sequence). This CDR3 region has 11 residues. CDR3 protein: CSADDSTEAFF. The CDR3 nucleotides are TGCAGTGCTGACGACAGCACTGAAGCTTTCTTT.

The chain has TRBV12-5 and TRBJ2-7; tentatively, D is TRBD1 (6 bases). The germline CDR1 and CDR2 sequences are LGHNT and FRNRAP. CDR3 size: 15 residues. V was clipped by 1 base and J by 6 bases, with 16 bases between them. CDR3 nucleotides: TGTGCTAGTGGTTTGGCCGACAGGACCGCCGGCGAGCAGTACTTC. Its translation: CASGLADRTAGEQYF.

The chain joins TRBV30 to TRBJ1-3; possibly TRBD1 for D (5 bases). The CDR3 totals 15 residues. Germline V lookup: CDR1 GTSNPN, CDR2 SVGIG (reference sequence). V lost 2 bases to trimming and J lost 0 bases, with 11 bases between them. The CDR3 region has the DNA TGTGCCTGGAGTATGGGGCCAAGCTCTGGAAACACCATATATTTT. Its translation: CAWSMGPSSGNTIYF.

The chain has TRBV7-9 and TRBJ1-1; D gene ambiguous. V was cut by 1 base and J by 3 bases, with 12 bases left in between. This CDR3 is built from 15 residues. Germline loops: CDR1 SEHNR, CDR2 FQNEAQ (reference sequence). This CDR3 reads CASSLDGGGYTEAFF. CDR3 nucleotides: TGTGCCAGCAGCTTAGATGGAGGTGGGTACACTGAAGCTTTCTTT.

This chain joins TRBV18 and TRBJ1-4; D may be TRBD1 (6 bases). The CDR3 runs 14 residues. Germline V gene data show CDR1 as KGHSH and CDR2 as LQKENI. Trimming left V 6 bases short and J 3 bases short, with 11 bases between. The CDR3 DNA reads as TGTGCCAGCTCGCCCGGGACATCTAATGAAAAACTGTTTTTT. It translates to CASSPGTSNEKLFF.

CDR3 residues: CASRAGTSGRSDTQYF. In nucleotides, the CDR3 is TGTGCCAGCAGGGCCGGGACTAGCGGGAGATCAGATACGCAGTATTTT. The chain recombines TRBV2 with TRBJ2-3, with 14 bases matching TRBD2. Germline V gene lookup returns CDR1 SNHLY and CDR2 FYNNEI. The CDR3 extends over 16 amino acids. The V and J ends lost 6 bases and 4 bases, in that order; junction bases with no gene match: 6.

The chain has TRBV5-1 and TRBJ1-2, with TRBD1 identical over 7 bases. This CDR3 comprises 16 residues. Trimming at V came to 2 bases and at J to 4 bases, leaving 11 bases not matched to a gene. Germline values: CDR1 SGHRS, CDR2 YFSETQ. CDR3 nucleotides: TGCGCCAGCAGCTTAGAACTAGGGGGCGCATCCTATGGCTACACCTTC. The encoded protein is CASSLELGGASYGYTF.

In this sample, this clone turned up once. The genes are TRBV5-1 and TRBJ2-1; 9 bases are a match to TRBD1. This CDR3 has 17 residues. Germline V CDR1 and CDR2: SGHRS, YFSETQ. V lost 3 bases, J lost 7 bases, and 14 bases stayed unmatched. CDR3 in DNA: TGCGCCAGCAGCTCCCCGGATTGGGACAGGGTAAGAAATGAGCAGTTCTTC. It specifies CASSSPDWDRVRNEQFF.

The chain is built from TRBV5-1 and TRBJ2-2, with D tentatively TRBD2 (6 bases). The ends were cut back, 2 bases at V and 4 bases at J, with 15 bases in the middle. Germline V CDR1 and CDR2: SGHRS, YFSETQ. There are 16 residues in the CDR3. This chain's CDR3 is CASSFSGLGPTGELFF. CDR3 nucleotides: TGCGCCAGCAGCTTTTCGGGACTTGGACCCACCGGGGAGCTGTTTTTT.